This entry concerns a single TCR beta chain. The antigen is not known. These donors, healthy bone marrow donors, were studied. The CDR3 has 15 residues. In germline, CDR1 is MNHNS, CDR2 SASEGT. J lost 3 bases, V lost 6 bases, and 9 bases had no gene match. Amplification used 60 Vbeta primers and 13 Jbeta primers. Clones were sequenced by immunoSEQ multiplex PCR, and TCRdb holds only the in-frame ones, with some missing. Of roughly 140,000 clones in the sample, about three quarters were seen once. The data stem from a study of cytomegalovirus exposure and HLA in healthy donors. Study-level results: An analysis was carried out later, and it reportedly showed fewer N-insertions in an Asian-associated ancestry cluster than the approximately 700-donor mean.

The TCR was taken from a human donor in good health. The rearrangement links TRBV6-1 to TRBJ1-2; TRBD1 matches 8 bases. Sample: PBMCs. The CDR3, as DNA: TGTGCCAGCAGGACGGGACCGGGACAGGACTATGGCTACACCTTC. Translated: CASRTGPGQDYGYTF.